This entry describes one T cell receptor beta chain. No antigen is known for it. The protocol was immunoSEQ multiplex PCR, while the TCRdb copy is restricted to in-frame clones and leaves out a portion. The data contain tens of thousands of clones, around 94% of them singletons. This record comes from a study of T cell clonotyping in hematopoietic cell transplantation. Study outcomes and limitations: Few recipient clonotypes overlapped donors; over 97% were de novo at given depth.

Sequenced: peripheral blood mononuclear cells. The clonotype comes from a woman in her forties or fifties in good health. Some clones in this sample may be carry-over from other donors' samples.

The CDR3 DNA sequence: TGTGCCAGCACCCGGGACGACAGGGGGAACTATGGCTACACCTTC. Amino acid sequence: CASTRDDRGNYGYTF. V and J are TRBV6-5 and TRBJ1-2; 9 bases map to TRBD1. V was pared by 7 bases and J by 2 bases, with 8 bases of the junction left unmatched. The CDR3 sequence is 15 residues long. Germline CDR1 reads MNHEY; CDR2 reads SVGAGI.